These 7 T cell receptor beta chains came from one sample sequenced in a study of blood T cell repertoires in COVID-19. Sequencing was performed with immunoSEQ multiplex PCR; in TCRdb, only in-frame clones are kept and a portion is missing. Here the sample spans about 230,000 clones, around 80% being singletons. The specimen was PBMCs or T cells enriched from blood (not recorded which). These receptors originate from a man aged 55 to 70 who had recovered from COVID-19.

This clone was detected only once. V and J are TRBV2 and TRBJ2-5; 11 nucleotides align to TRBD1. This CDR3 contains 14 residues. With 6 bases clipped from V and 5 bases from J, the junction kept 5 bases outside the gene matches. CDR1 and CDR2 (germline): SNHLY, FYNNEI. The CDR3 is CASRRTGGRETQYF. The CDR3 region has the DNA TGTGCCAGCAGACGGACAGGGGGCCGTGAGACCCAGTACTTC.

The CDR3 sequence: CASSPGQSSYEQYF. The CDR3 DNA follows: TGCGCCAGCAGCCCCGGACAGTCATCCTACGAGCAGTACTTC. V and J are TRBV5-1 and TRBJ2-7; D is perhaps TRBD1 (6 bases). The germline gives CDR1 SGHRS, CDR2 YFSETQ. The V gene lost 4 bases and the J gene lost 1 base, with 12 bases spanning the gap. This CDR3 is built from 14 residues.

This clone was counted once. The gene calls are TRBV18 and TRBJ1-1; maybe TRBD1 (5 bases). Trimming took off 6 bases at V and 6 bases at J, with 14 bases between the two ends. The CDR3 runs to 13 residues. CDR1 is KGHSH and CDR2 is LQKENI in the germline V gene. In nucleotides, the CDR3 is TGTGCCAGCTCCTCGGGGGGTAAGGCTGAAGCTTTCTTT. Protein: CASSSGGKAEAFF.

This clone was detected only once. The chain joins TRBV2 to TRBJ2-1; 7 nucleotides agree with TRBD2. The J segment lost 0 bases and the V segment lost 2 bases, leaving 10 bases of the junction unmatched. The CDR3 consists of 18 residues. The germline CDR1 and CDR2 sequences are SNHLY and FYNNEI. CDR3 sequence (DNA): TGTGCCAGCAGTGAACGACTTAGCGGGCAGAGCTCCTACAATGAGCAGTTCTTC. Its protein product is CASSERLSGQSSYNEQFF.

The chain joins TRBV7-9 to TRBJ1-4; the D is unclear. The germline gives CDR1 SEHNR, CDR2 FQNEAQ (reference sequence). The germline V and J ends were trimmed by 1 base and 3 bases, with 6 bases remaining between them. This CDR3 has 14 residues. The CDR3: CASSLERANEKLFF. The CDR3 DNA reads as TGTGCCAGCAGCTTAGAGAGGGCTAATGAAAAACTGTTTTTT. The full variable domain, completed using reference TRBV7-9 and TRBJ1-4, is DTGVSQNPRHKITKRGQNVTFRCDPISEHNRLYWYRQTLGQGPEFLTYFQNEAQLEKSRLLSDRFSAERPKGSFSTLEIQRTEQGDSAMYLCASSLERANEKLFFGSGTQLSVL.

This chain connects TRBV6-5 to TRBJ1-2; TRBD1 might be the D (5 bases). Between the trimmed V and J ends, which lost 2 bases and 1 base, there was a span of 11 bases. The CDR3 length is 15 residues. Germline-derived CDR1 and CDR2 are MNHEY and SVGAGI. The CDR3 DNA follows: TGTGCCAGCAGTTACGCTGGGGCAGATAACTATGGCTACACCTTC. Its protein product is CASSYAGADNYGYTF.

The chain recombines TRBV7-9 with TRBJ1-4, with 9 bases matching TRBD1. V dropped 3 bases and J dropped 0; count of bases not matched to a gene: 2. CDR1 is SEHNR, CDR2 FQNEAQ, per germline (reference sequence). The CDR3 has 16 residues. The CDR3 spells CASSLGQGATNEKLFF. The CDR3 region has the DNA TGTGCCAGCAGCTTGGGACAGGGCGCAACTAATGAAAAACTGTTTTTT.